This T cell receptor (beta chain) was obtained from a study of beta chain features in type 1 diabetes. Every bit of the isolated RNA underwent reverse transcription, so sequencing read expressed TCRB transcripts. The data were produced by immunoSEQ multiplex PCR, yet TCRdb's version contains in-frame clones alone and is incomplete. The sample has under 250,000 clones, about 26% seen once. V dropped 4 bases and J dropped 2 bases, with 8 bases sitting between them. CDR3 length equals 13 residues. From germline, CDR1 is SNHLY and CDR2 FYNNEI. The source is a man younger than 40 in good health. The rearrangement links TRBV2 to TRBJ2-5; D is unclear. The source material was central memory CD4+ T cells from blood. CDR3 region: CASSVNSQETQYF. CDR3 nucleotide sequence: TGTGCCAGCAGTGTAAACAGTCAAGAGACCCAGTACTTC.